The rows below give T cell receptor beta chains drawn from one sample of a study of blood T cell repertoires in COVID-19. Repertoires were generated with immunoSEQ multiplex PCR, while TCRdb's copy carries only in-frame clones and drops some. The table lists fewer than 350,000 clones, roughly nine tenths of them singletons. The sequenced sample was peripheral blood. The receptors here all came from a woman aged 25 to 39 with COVID-19, enrolled during active disease. CDR3s include the opening cysteine and the closing phenylalanine or tryptophan. Fields, in order: clone size, J gene, D gene, V gene, CDR3 DNA, CDR3 protein. D genes are given only for firm matches. Expanded clones are given a class, and other clones once, few, many or no size at all.

.,TRBJ2-7,.,TRBV5-1,TGCGCCAGCAGCCTAATGACAGGAGGCTACGAGCAGTACTTC,CASSLMTGGYEQYF
.,TRBJ2-4,.,TRBV7-8,TGTGCCAGCAGCCCTGGGGGCTTAGCCAAAAACATTCAGTACTTC,CASSPGGLAKNIQYF
once,TRBJ1-6,.,TRBV7-9,TGTGCCAGCAGCTCCTCTACAGGCAGCTCTTCACCCCTCCACTTT,CASSSSTGSSSPLHF
.,TRBJ2-1,TRBD2,TRBV19,TGTGCCAGTAGAATCGGGGGGACGCTTTACAATGAGCAGTTCTTC,CASRIGGTLYNEQFF
.,TRBJ1-5,.,TRBV4-1,TGCGCCAGCAGCCAGGGGGGAGGGGTCACCAGATTTAATCAGCCCCAGCATTTT,CASSQGGGVTRFNQPQHF
.,TRBJ2-7,.,TRBV6-1,TGTGCCAGCAGTGAACTGGTGAGGATAACCTACGAGCAGTACTTC,CASSELVRITYEQYF
once,TRBJ2-3,TRBD2,TRBV28,TGTGCCAGCAGTTTTACTAGCGGGGGGGGAGATACGCAGTATTTT,CASSFTSGGGDTQYF
.,TRBJ1-2,.,TRBV4-2,TGTGCCAGCAGCCAACTGGGGCCCTATAAGGGCTACACCTTC,CASSQLGPYKGYTF
.,TRBJ1-1,.,TRBV4-1,TGCGCCAGCAGCCAAGTAGGGGTAAAAGTCGGAGCTTTCTTT,CASSQVGVKVGAFF
.,TRBJ2-7,TRBD1,TRBV19,TGTGCCAGTAGTATGTTCGCCAGGGGGACCTACGAGCAGTACTTC,CASSMFARGTYEQYF
once,TRBJ1-3,TRBD1,TRBV3-1/TRBV3-2,TGTGCCAGCAGCCCTACAGGGGGCTCTGGAAACACCATATATTTT,CASSPTGGSGNTIYF
.,TRBJ2-1,TRBD2,TRBV19,TGTGCCAGTAGTATTGGAGCGGGGGGCTACAATGAGCAGTTCTTC,CASSIGAGGYNEQFF
.,TRBJ2-1,.,TRBV14,TGTGCCAGCAGCCAAGATCAGAATGAGCAGTTCTTC,CASSQDQNEQFF
.,TRBJ2-3,.,TRBV6-5,TGTGCCAGCCAAGTCTCTAGGGGGACAGATACGCAGTATTTT,CASQVSRGTDTQYF
.,TRBJ1-2,.,TRBV5-1,TGCGCCAGCAGTTCGCAAGGAGACTATGGCTACACCTTC,CASSSQGDYGYTF
.,TRBJ2-6,.,TRBV9,TGTGCCAGCAGCCCCCTAGGGGGGGTCACCTCTGGGGCCAACGTCCTGACTTTC,CASSPLGGVTSGANVLTF
.,TRBJ2-5,.,TRBV6-5,TGTGCCAGCAGTAGCCTTGGGACCCAGTACTTC,CASSSLGTQYF
.,TRBJ1-1,TRBD1,TRBV9,TGTGCCAGCAGCTCTCGGACAGGAAACACTGAAGCTTTCTTT,CASSSRTGNTEAFF
.,TRBJ1-3,.,TRBV14,TGTGCCAGCAGCCGGACAGACGCTGGAAACACCATATATTTT,CASSRTDAGNTIYF
.,TRBJ2-7,.,TRBV2,TGTGCCAGCAGTGAACCCCCACAAGGGGTCTTTGGTGAGCAGTACTTC,CASSEPPQGVFGEQYF
.,TRBJ1-2,.,TRBV29-1,TGCAGCGTTGTGGGTAAGGGGCAGCTCTACACCTTC,CSVVGKGQLYTF
.,TRBJ1-1,.,TRBV27,TGTGCCAGCGAGAGAAGGGGGGGGAGTGAAGCTTTCTTT,CASERRGGSEAFF
.,TRBJ1-4,TRBD1,TRBV10-3,TGTGCCACCGGGACAGCCGGAGAAAAACTGTTTTTT,CATGTAGEKLFF
once,TRBJ1-2,.,TRBV3-1/TRBV3-2,TGTGCCAGCAGCCAAGAACTCAGGTCATATGGCTACACCTTC,CASSQELRSYGYTF
.,TRBJ2-1,TRBD2,TRBV19,TGTGCCAGTAGTTCCTCGGGACTAGCCGACAATGAGCAGTTCTTC,CASSSSGLADNEQFF
.,TRBJ1-2,.,TRBV7-9,TGTGCCAGCAGCTTAGTGGCAGATTTGACTAACTATGGCTACACCTTC,CASSLVADLTNYGYTF
.,TRBJ2-3,TRBD2,TRBV5-4,TGTGCCAGCAGCCAGACTAGCGGGGGTTACACAGATACGCAGTATTTT,CASSQTSGGYTDTQYF
.,TRBJ2-3,TRBD2,TRBV3-1/TRBV3-2,TGTGCCAGCTCCAAACGGGCGGGGGGGATCACAGATACGCAGTATTTT,CASSKRAGGITDTQYF
once,TRBJ1-6,TRBD1,TRBV5-4,TGTGCCAGCAGCTTTACAGGGGCATCACCCCTCCACTTT,CASSFTGASPLHF
.,TRBJ2-7,TRBD2,TRBV10-1,TGCGCCAGCAGTGGTATTAGCGGGGGCCGTATTAGCTCCTACGAGCAGTACTTC,CASSGISGGRISSYEQYF
.,TRBJ2-3,.,TRBV28,TGTGCCAGCAGTCCGGCGGGATATACAGAGGCAGATACGCAGTATTTT,CASSPAGYTEADTQYF
.,TRBJ1-2,TRBD1,TRBV5-1,TGCGCCAGCAGCGTGGGACAGATCTATGGCTACACCTTC,CASSVGQIYGYTF
.,TRBJ2-3,TRBD2,TRBV3-1/TRBV3-2,TGTGCCAGCAGCCTGACTAGCGGGGGGAACACAGATACGCAGTATTTT,CASSLTSGGNTDTQYF
.,TRBJ2-1,.,TRBV6-4,TGTGCCAGCAGTGAAAGCGCGGGGGCCACTGGTGAGCAGTTCTTC,CASSESAGATGEQFF
.,TRBJ1-2,.,TRBV23-1,TGCGCCAGCAGTCAGGAGTCAAACTATGGCTACACCTTC,CASSQESNYGYTF
.,TRBJ2-5,.,TRBV5-4,TGTGCCAGCAGCACGGACAGTAAGACCCAGTACTTC,CASSTDSKTQYF
.,TRBJ2-3,.,TRBV7-2,TGTGCCAGCAGCGAGGAACGGGGGAGACGCACAGATACGCAGTATTTT,CASSEERGRRTDTQYF
.,TRBJ2-5,TRBD2,TRBV5-1,TGCGCCAGCAGCCCGCGCGGCAGCGGGGGGCCTAAGACCCAGTACTTC,CASSPRGSGGPKTQYF
.,TRBJ2-1,TRBD1,TRBV5-1,TGCGCCAGCAGCGCAGGACAGGGACACTACAATGAGCAGTTCTTC,CASSAGQGHYNEQFF
.,TRBJ2-7,TRBD1,TRBV27,TGTGCCAGCAGTTGGGGAGCAGGGGGCTACGAGCAGTACTTC,CASSWGAGGYEQYF
.,TRBJ2-5,TRBD2,TRBV19,TGTGCCAGTAGTCCCCGGACTAGCGGGGGGAAGACCCAGTACTTC,CASSPRTSGGKTQYF
.,TRBJ1-1,.,TRBV29-1,TGCAGCACTCGGGTACCCGAGAACACTGAAGCTTTCTTT,CSTRVPENTEAFF
.,TRBJ2-7,.,TRBV7-8,TGTGCCAGCAGGGGGGACACCTACGAGCAGTACTTC,CASRGDTYEQYF
.,TRBJ2-7,TRBD1,TRBV11-2,TGTGCCAGCAGCATCAGCGATACGGGACAGGTGACCTACGAGCAGTACTTC,CASSISDTGQVTYEQYF
.,TRBJ1-1,.,TRBV19,TGTGCCAGCGTACTACCCTACATGAACACTGAAGCTTTCTTT,CASVLPYMNTEAFF
many,TRBJ1-3,.,TRBV6-5,TGTGCCAGCAGTCTGGAGAGGGCCGGAAACACCATATATTTT,CASSLERAGNTIYF
once,TRBJ2-5,TRBD1,TRBV3-1/TRBV3-2,TGTGCCAGCAGCCAGACGGGACAGGGGCAGACCCAGTACTTC,CASSQTGQGQTQYF
.,TRBJ1-5,.,TRBV4-1,TGCGCCAGCAGCCTCGGTGGGGAGGGAAGCAATCAGCCCCAGCATTTT,CASSLGGEGSNQPQHF